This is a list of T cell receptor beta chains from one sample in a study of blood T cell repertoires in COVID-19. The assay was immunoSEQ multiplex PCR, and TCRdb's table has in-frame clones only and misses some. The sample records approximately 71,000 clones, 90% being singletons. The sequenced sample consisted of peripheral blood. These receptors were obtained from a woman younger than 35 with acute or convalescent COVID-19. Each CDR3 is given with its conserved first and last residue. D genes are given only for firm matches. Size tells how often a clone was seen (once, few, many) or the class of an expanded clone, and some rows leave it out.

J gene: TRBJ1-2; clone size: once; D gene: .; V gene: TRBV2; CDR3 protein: CASSEAVRGYGYTF; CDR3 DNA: TGTGCCAGCAGTGAAGCAGTCAGGGGATATGGCTACACCTTC
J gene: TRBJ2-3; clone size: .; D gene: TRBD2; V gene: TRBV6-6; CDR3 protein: CASSKRLAGGLIGDTDTQYF; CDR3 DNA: TGTGCCAGCAGCAAAAGACTAGCGGGGGGCCTCATCGGGGACACAGATACGCAGTATTTT
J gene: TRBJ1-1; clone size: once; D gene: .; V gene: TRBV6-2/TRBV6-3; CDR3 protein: CASSTPTAGHPEAFF; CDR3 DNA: TGTGCCAGCAGCACACCGACAGCCGGGCACCCTGAAGCTTTCTTT
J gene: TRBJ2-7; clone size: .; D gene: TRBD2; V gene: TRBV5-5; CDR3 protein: CASNVAGAGPPYEQYF; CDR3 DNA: TGTGCCAGCAATGTAGCGGGTGCGGGTCCGCCATACGAGCAGTACTTC
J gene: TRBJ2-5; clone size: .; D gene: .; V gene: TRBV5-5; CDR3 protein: CASSLDLTNRRETQYF; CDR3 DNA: TGTGCCAGCAGCTTGGACCTGACAAACCGACGAGAGACCCAGTACTTC
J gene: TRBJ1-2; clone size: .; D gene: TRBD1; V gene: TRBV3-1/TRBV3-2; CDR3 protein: CASSLRTGGEHGYTF; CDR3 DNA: TGTGCCAGCAGCCTCCGTACAGGGGGGGAGCACGGCTACACCTTC
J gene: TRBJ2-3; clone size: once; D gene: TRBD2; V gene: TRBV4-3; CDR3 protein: CASSQSSGASTDTQYF; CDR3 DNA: TGCGCCAGCAGCCAATCCAGCGGGGCTAGCACAGATACGCAGTATTTT
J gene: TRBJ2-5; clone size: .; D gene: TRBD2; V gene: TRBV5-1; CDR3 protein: CASSSRLAGVQETQYF; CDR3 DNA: TGCGCCAGCAGCAGTCGACTAGCGGGGGTGCAAGAGACCCAGTACTTC
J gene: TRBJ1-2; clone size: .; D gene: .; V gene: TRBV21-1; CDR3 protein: CASSKDGTAHGANYGYTF; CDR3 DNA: TGTGCCAGCAGCAAAGACGGTACCGCCCACGGGGCTAACTATGGCTACACCTTC
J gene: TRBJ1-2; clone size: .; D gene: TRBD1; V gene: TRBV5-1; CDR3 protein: CASSKAGTGMSSYGYTF; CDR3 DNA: TGCGCCAGCAGCAAAGCCGGGACAGGGATGTCAAGCTATGGCTACACCTTC
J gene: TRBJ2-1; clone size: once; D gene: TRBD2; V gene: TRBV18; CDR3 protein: CASSRISGTSGTLYNEQFF; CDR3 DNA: TGTGCCAGCTCACGGATTTCCGGGACTAGCGGGACCCTTTACAATGAGCAGTTCTTC